The text below deals with one T cell receptor beta chain. Possible read error: a much larger clone is one base away. This sample is part of a study of human T cells and chemical hapten exposure. Noted time point: pre-sensitization, week 0. The treatment was: therapeutic diphenylcyclopropenone sensitization with weekly scalp DPC. This CDR3 has 13 residues. The germline gives CDR1 MNHEY, CDR2 SVGEGT. For the library, individual cDNA molecules each received unique molecular identifiers. MiXCR was run by TCRdb on the RACE reads, yielding one entry per CDR3 protein. Among some 39,000 distinct CDR3 sequences, 7.5% to 9% were seen once, and the ten largest hold 1% to 1.5%.

The sequence derives from a woman aged 45-65 years with alopecia areata. Some clones in this sample may be carry-over from other donors' samples. This chain links TRBV6-2 or TRBV6-3 with TRBJ2-1, with D unclear. The DNA end lines up better with TRBJ2-7; the J call may be wrong. The specimen was whole blood, collected in connection with sensitization to the hapten diphenylcyclopropenone (DPC). CDR3 loop: CASRAVAYNEQYF. In nucleotides, the CDR3 is TGTGCCAGCAGGGCGGTTGCCTACAATGAGCAGTACTTC.